A selection of T cell receptor beta chains follows, all from one sample in a study of beta chain features in type 1 diabetes. Here immunoSEQ multiplex PCR was the method, and the copy in TCRdb shows in-frame clones only, minus some. The sample holds 600,000 or so clones; about 14% are singletons and the top ten take nearly 0.04%. Sequencing used naive CD4+ T cells from blood. The receptors were gathered from a man aged 18 to 29 with type 1 diabetes. The CDR3 runs from the conserved cysteine through the conserved F or W. The order of the fields is CDR3 protein, J gene, V gene.

CDR3aa: CASSPTGGATDTQYF
j_gene: TRBJ2-3
v_gene: TRBV5-4

CDR3aa: CASSADGNTGELFF
j_gene: TRBJ2-2
v_gene: TRBV9

CDR3aa: CASRDPGQIYEQYF
j_gene: TRBJ2-7
v_gene: TRBV6-6

CDR3aa: CASTLVGRNTEAFF
j_gene: TRBJ1-1
v_gene: TRBV7-9

CDR3aa: CASSPGGTSGANEQFF
j_gene: TRBJ2-1
v_gene: TRBV7-2

CDR3aa: CASSSPRSGRPDTQYF
j_gene: TRBJ2-3
v_gene: TRBV6-5

CDR3aa: CASSSRDGAGANVLTF
j_gene: TRBJ2-6
v_gene: TRBV7-3

CDR3aa: CAWSVESLLTDTQYF
j_gene: TRBJ2-3
v_gene: TRBV30

CDR3aa: CAWSQQGAGQYF
j_gene: TRBJ2-7
v_gene: TRBV30

CDR3aa: CASSLKNYGYTF
j_gene: TRBJ1-2
v_gene: TRBV13

CDR3aa: CASSRQQETQYF
j_gene: TRBJ2-5
v_gene: TRBV14

CDR3aa: CASSTGTGAYEQYF
j_gene: TRBJ2-7
v_gene: TRBV11-2

CDR3aa: CASSVGPSAEYETQYF
j_gene: TRBJ2-5
v_gene: TRBV9

CDR3aa: CASSEGVRFQYF
j_gene: TRBJ2-7
v_gene: TRBV25-1

CDR3aa: CASRTPVGELFF
j_gene: TRBJ2-2
v_gene: TRBV6-5

CDR3aa: CAWSVWLGHAEAFF
j_gene: TRBJ1-1
v_gene: TRBV30

CDR3aa: CASSTTAWASSYNEQFF
j_gene: TRBJ2-1
v_gene: TRBV7-9

CDR3aa: CASSLEVNYGYTF
j_gene: TRBJ1-2
v_gene: TRBV5-6

CDR3aa: CASSEFMGAGAYNEQFF
j_gene: TRBJ2-1
v_gene: TRBV25-1

CDR3aa: CAWSGANTEAFF
j_gene: TRBJ1-1
v_gene: TRBV30

CDR3aa: CASSGQGPTEAFF
j_gene: TRBJ1-1
v_gene: TRBV18

CDR3aa: CASSQERGYNEQFF
j_gene: TRBJ2-1
v_gene: TRBV14

CDR3aa: CAWNGRLQETQYF
j_gene: TRBJ2-5
v_gene: TRBV30

CDR3aa: CASSRDRANEQFF
j_gene: TRBJ2-1
v_gene: TRBV5-4

CDR3aa: CASSLEPGPELFF
j_gene: TRBJ2-2
v_gene: TRBV7-9

CDR3aa: CAWSVSGPFDEQFF
j_gene: TRBJ2-1
v_gene: TRBV30

CDR3aa: CASTHGLNNEQFF
j_gene: TRBJ2-1
v_gene: TRBV19

CDR3aa: CASSLGGRSEQYF
j_gene: TRBJ2-7
v_gene: TRBV11-3

CDR3aa: CASSFEKSTDTQYF
j_gene: TRBJ2-3
v_gene: TRBV5-1

CDR3aa: CSANPSGTGNEQFF
j_gene: TRBJ2-1
v_gene: TRBV29-1

CDR3aa: CASSKEEGPQGAYEQYF
j_gene: TRBJ2-7
v_gene: TRBV21-1

CDR3aa: CASSPDGDGEQFF
j_gene: TRBJ2-1
v_gene: TRBV4-2

CDR3aa: CASPQQGTENTGELFF
j_gene: TRBJ2-2
v_gene: TRBV23-1

CDR3aa: CASSLAHPGGGEDEQYF
j_gene: TRBJ2-7
v_gene: TRBV11-2

CDR3aa: CASSLLLGYTGELFF
j_gene: TRBJ2-2
v_gene: TRBV7-2

CDR3aa: CASSLRTYYGYTF
j_gene: TRBJ1-2
v_gene: TRBV5-1

CDR3aa: CASSRDTGLRRFF
j_gene: TRBJ2-1
v_gene: TRBV5-1

CDR3aa: CSVLTTGGMGETQYF
j_gene: TRBJ2-5
v_gene: TRBV29-1